This TCR beta chain was found in a study of blood T cell repertoires in COVID-19. Here immunoSEQ multiplex PCR was the method, and the copy in TCRdb shows in-frame clones only, minus some. The table lists about 100,000 clones, about nine tenths of them singletons. This CDR3 region has 16 residues. Germline V lookup: CDR1 MDHEN, CDR2 SYDVKM. Trimming took 0 bases from V and 2 from J; bases not matched to a gene: 4. Source material: peripheral blood. This TCR was recovered from a man aged 65 to 79 with acute or convalescent COVID-19. The V call is TRBV28, the J call TRBJ2-5; 9 bases agree with TRBD2. DNA of the CDR3: TGTGCCAGCAGTTTATGGACTAGCGGTCAACAAGAGACCCAGTACTTC. Its translation: CASSLWTSGQQETQYF.